The rows below give T cell receptor beta chains drawn from one sample of a study of blood T cell repertoires in COVID-19. The table came from immunoSEQ multiplex PCR; TCRdb's copy has only in-frame clones and leaves some out. The sample lists roughly 200,000 clones, approximately 86% seen once, with about 2.9% in the top ten. Specimen: peripheral blood. These receptors were collected from a man aged 55 to 70 with acute or convalescent COVID-19. The CDR3 runs from the conserved cysteine through the conserved F or W. A D gene is named only where the DNA matches it firmly. Some rows have no size entry. The others give once, few or many, or a class for an expanded clone.

clone size	V gene	J gene	D gene	CDR3 protein	CDR3 DNA
NA	TRBV6-5	TRBJ2-3	NA	CASSNRGTASYF	TGTGCCAGCAGTAACCGGGGGACAGCCTCGTATTTT
once	TRBV7-2	TRBJ1-6	TRBD1	CASSLPTGNNSPLHF	TGTGCCAGCAGCCTACCGACAGGGAATAATTCACCCCTCCACTTT
once	TRBV2	TRBJ2-3	TRBD2	CASSDSPLAGGSPYTDTQYF	TGTGCCAGCAGTGATTCCCCTTTAGCGGGGGGCTCGCCTTACACAGATACGCAGTATTTT
NA	TRBV19	TRBJ1-6	TRBD1	CASSGQGARGNSPLHF	TGTGCCAGCTCGGGACAGGGGGCGCGGGGGAATTCACCCCTCCACTTT
NA	TRBV19	TRBJ1-6	NA	CASTSTSSYNSPLHF	TGTGCCAGTACCTCCACCAGCTCCTATAATTCACCCCTCCACTTT
few	TRBV6-2/TRBV6-3	TRBJ2-1	NA	CASSYPSRAGDNEQFF	TGTGCCAGCAGTTATCCCTCCAGGGCAGGAGACAATGAGCAGTTCTTC
NA	TRBV19	TRBJ1-5	TRBD1	CASSIGFSGQGPYSNQPQHF	TGTGCCAGTAGTATAGGCTTCTCGGGACAGGGCCCTTATAGCAATCAGCCCCAGCATTTT
NA	TRBV18	TRBJ1-6	TRBD1	CASSPDRGRGGNSPLHF	TGTGCCAGCTCACCCGACAGGGGGCGCGGCGGAAATTCACCCCTCCACTTT
once	TRBV11-3	TRBJ1-1	TRBD1	CASSLQGAETFTEAFF	TGTGCCAGCAGCTTGCAGGGGGCGGAAACCTTCACTGAAGCTTTCTTT
NA	TRBV6-6	TRBJ2-3	TRBD1	CASSQNRGLDTQYF	TGTGCCAGCAGTCAGAACAGGGGGCTAGATACGCAGTATTTT
once	TRBV14	TRBJ2-3	NA	CASSQPFPSTDTQYF	TGTGCCAGCAGCCAACCCTTCCCCAGCACAGATACGCAGTATTTT
NA	TRBV5-1	TRBJ2-7	TRBD1	CASSQGQGPLYEQYF	TGCGCCAGCAGCCAAGGACAGGGACCCCTCTACGAGCAGTACTTC
NA	TRBV20-1	TRBJ1-1	TRBD1	CSASNPMTGGTNTEAFF	TGCAGTGCTAGTAACCCCATGACAGGGGGGACGAACACTGAAGCTTTCTTT
many	TRBV5-4	TRBJ1-2	NA	CASSFSGVITSNYGYTF	TGTGCCAGCAGCTTTTCGGGGGTTATTACATCTAACTATGGCTACACCTTC
NA	TRBV9	TRBJ2-5	NA	CASSVGAEGTQYF	TGTGCCAGCAGCGTAGGGGCAGAGGGGACCCAGTACTTC
NA	TRBV5-4	TRBJ2-7	TRBD1	CASSLVGRDRGSYEQYF	TGTGCCAGCAGCTTGGTGGGACGGGACAGGGGATCCTACGAGCAGTACTTC
NA	TRBV5-4	TRBJ1-6	NA	CASSLGVERSYNSPLHF	TGTGCCAGCAGCTTGGGAGTCGAGCGCTCCTATAATTCACCCCTCCACTTT
NA	TRBV6-6	TRBJ1-4	NA	CASSYSGGKVEKLFF	TGTGCCAGCAGTTACTCGGGGGGGAAGGTTGAAAAACTGTTTTTT
NA	TRBV12-3/TRBV12-4	TRBJ2-7	NA	CASTKTGYEQYF	TGTGCCAGCACAAAGACTGGCTACGAGCAGTACTTC
NA	TRBV28	TRBJ1-4	NA	CASSIVYEKLFF	TGTGCCAGCAGTATCGTATATGAAAAACTGTTTTTT
NA	TRBV9	TRBJ2-7	NA	CASSGQNRDHEQYF	TGTGCCAGCAGCGGACAAAACAGGGACCACGAGCAGTACTTC
NA	TRBV3-1/TRBV3-2	TRBJ1-2	TRBD1	CASSQLQGGGYTF	TGTGCCAGCAGCCAACTACAGGGGGGAGGCTACACCTTC
NA	TRBV7-2	TRBJ1-4	NA	CASSFLAVSELFF	TGTGCCAGCAGCTTCCTGGCCGTTTCCGAACTGTTTTTT
NA	TRBV5-1	TRBJ2-7	TRBD1	CASSTIPGGGSYEQYF	TGCGCCAGCAGCACAATCCCAGGGGGCGGGTCCTACGAGCAGTACTTC
NA	TRBV6-6	TRBJ1-5	NA	CASSPGGQPQHF	TGTGCCAGCAGTCCGGGGGGTCAGCCCCAGCATTTT
once	TRBV5-1	TRBJ1-3	NA	CASSTRTLPGNTIYF	TGCGCCAGCAGCACTCGTACCCTACCCGGAAACACCATATATTTT
NA	TRBV19	TRBJ1-2	TRBD1	CASRFIQGDPYYGYTF	TGTGCCAGTAGGTTCATACAGGGGGACCCTTACTATGGCTACACCTTC
NA	TRBV28	TRBJ2-6	NA	CASRRFSGANVLTF	TGTGCCAGCAGGCGATTCTCTGGGGCCAACGTCCTGACTTTC
NA	TRBV4-3	TRBJ1-2	NA	CASSKAGNNYGYTF	TGCGCCAGCAGCAAGGCAGGGAATAACTATGGCTACACCTTC
NA	TRBV30	TRBJ1-5	TRBD1	CAWSNQGDQPQHF	TGTGCCTGGAGCAATCAGGGGGATCAGCCCCAGCATTTT
NA	TRBV6-6	TRBJ1-6	NA	CASTWGQSDNSPLHF	TGTGCCAGCACCTGGGGACAATCTGATAATTCACCCCTCCACTTT
NA	TRBV6-6	TRBJ1-1	NA	CASSPRGNTEAFF	TGTGCCAGCAGCCCTAGGGGGAACACTGAAGCTTTCTTT
NA	TRBV5-1	TRBJ1-4	TRBD1	CASRTGTGVEKLFF	TGCGCCAGCCGAACCGGGACAGGGGTCGAAAAACTGTTTTTT
few	TRBV6-2/TRBV6-3	TRBJ1-5	NA	CASSYSIGGEGVGNQPQHF	TGTGCCAGCAGTTACTCGATCGGGGGGGAAGGTGTTGGCAATCAGCCCCAGCATTTT
NA	TRBV10-2	TRBJ1-5	TRBD1	CASSRTGTGTSNQPQHF	TGCGCCAGCAGCCGGACCGGGACAGGGACCAGCAATCAGCCCCAGCATTTT
NA	TRBV11-2	TRBJ1-6	TRBD1	CASSSSGTGGKSPLHF	TGTGCCAGCAGCTCTTCCGGGACAGGGGGCAAGTCACCCCTCCACTTT
NA	TRBV13	TRBJ1-3	NA	CASSLELGPAASGNTIYF	TGTGCCAGCAGCTTAGAACTAGGGCCAGCGGCCTCTGGAAACACCATATATTTT
NA	TRBV14	TRBJ1-1	NA	CASSLASGVINTEAFF	TGTGCCAGCAGCCTTGCGTCGGGGGTAATAAACACTGAAGCTTTCTTT
NA	TRBV6-5	TRBJ1-2	NA	CASSYFADAGYTF	TGTGCCAGCAGTTACTTTGCAGATGCTGGCTACACCTTC
NA	TRBV7-2	TRBJ2-7	TRBD1	CASSLLQGVYEQYF	TGTGCCAGCAGCTTACTCCAGGGGGTCTACGAGCAGTACTTC
few	TRBV4-3	TRBJ2-7	NA	CASSPQGSSYEQYF	TGCGCCAGCAGCCCGCAGGGGTCCTCCTACGAGCAGTACTTC
NA	TRBV27	TRBJ1-1	NA	CASSLWRYTEAFF	TGTGCCAGCAGTTTATGGCGGTACACTGAAGCTTTCTTT
NA	TRBV2	TRBJ2-1	TRBD2	CASSEAQRGPSYNEQFF	TGTGCCAGCAGTGAAGCACAGCGGGGGCCCTCCTACAATGAGCAGTTCTTC
few	TRBV7-2	TRBJ2-2	NA	CASSPGWGLTGELFF	TGTGCCAGCAGCCCAGGGTGGGGACTCACCGGGGAGCTGTTTTTT
NA	TRBV28	TRBJ1-2	NA	CASSPQGQSYGYTF	TGTGCCAGCAGTCCCCAAGGACAGTCCTATGGCTACACCTTC
NA	TRBV6-2/TRBV6-3	TRBJ2-1	NA	CASSYSLGQGPSYNEQFF	TGTGCCAGCAGTTACTCATTGGGGCAGGGGCCCTCCTACAATGAGCAGTTCTTC